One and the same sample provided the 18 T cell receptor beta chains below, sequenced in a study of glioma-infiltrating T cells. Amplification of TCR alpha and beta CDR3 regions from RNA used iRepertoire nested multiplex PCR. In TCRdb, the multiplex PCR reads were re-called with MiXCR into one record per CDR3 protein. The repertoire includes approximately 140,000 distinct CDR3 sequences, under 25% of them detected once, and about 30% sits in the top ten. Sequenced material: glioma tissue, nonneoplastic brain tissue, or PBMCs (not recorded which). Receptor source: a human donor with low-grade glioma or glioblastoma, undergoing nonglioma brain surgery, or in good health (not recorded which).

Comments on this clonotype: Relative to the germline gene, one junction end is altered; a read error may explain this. Written as DNA, the CDR3 is TGTGCCAGCAGCCTGGCCCTCCGGGACAGCCGCTCAGATACGCGGTATTTT. This encodes CASSLALRDSRSDTRYF. The rearrangement uses TRBV28 and TRBJ2-3, with 7 nucleotides matching TRBD1. CDR1 MDHEN and CDR2 SYDVKM come from the germline V gene. The length of the CDR3 is 17 residues.

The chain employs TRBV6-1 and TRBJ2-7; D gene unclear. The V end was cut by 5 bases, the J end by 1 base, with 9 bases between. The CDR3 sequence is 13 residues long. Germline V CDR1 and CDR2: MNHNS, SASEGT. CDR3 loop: CASSPDGSYEQYV. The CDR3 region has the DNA TGTGCCAGCAGTCCTGACGGATCCTACGAGCAGTACGTC.

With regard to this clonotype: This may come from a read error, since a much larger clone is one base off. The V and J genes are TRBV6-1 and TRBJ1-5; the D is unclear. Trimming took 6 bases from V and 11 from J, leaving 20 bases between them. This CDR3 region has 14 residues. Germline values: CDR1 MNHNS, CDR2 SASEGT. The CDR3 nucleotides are TGTGCCAGCAGCGCCGTAGGGATAGGGTTGTCCCAGCATTTT. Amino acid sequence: CASSAVGIGLSQHF.

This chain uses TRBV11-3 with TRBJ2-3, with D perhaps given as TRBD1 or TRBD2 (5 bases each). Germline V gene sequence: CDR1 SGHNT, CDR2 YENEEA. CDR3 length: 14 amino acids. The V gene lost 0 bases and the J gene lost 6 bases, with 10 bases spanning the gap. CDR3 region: CASSLEADTDTQYF. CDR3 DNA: TGTGCCAGCAGCTTAGAAGCGGACACTGATACGCAGTATTTT.

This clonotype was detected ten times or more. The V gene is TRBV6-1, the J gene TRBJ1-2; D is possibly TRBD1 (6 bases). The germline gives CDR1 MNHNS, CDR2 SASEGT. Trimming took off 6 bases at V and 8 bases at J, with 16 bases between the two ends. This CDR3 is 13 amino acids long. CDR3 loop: CASRNDRTEGYTF. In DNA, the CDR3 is TGTGCCAGCAGAAACGACAGGACCGAGGGCTACACCTTC.

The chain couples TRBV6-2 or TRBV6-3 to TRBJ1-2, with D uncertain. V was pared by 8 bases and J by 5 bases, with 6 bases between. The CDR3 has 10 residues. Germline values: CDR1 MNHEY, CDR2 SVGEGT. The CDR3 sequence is CASYTYGYTF. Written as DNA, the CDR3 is TGTGCCAGCTACACTTATGGCTACACCTTC.

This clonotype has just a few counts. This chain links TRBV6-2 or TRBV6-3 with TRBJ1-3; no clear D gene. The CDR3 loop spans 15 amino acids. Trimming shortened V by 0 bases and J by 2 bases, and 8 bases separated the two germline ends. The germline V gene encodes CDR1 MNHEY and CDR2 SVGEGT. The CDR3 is CASSYSNGPGNTIYF. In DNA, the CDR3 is TGTGCCAGCAGTTACTCGAACGGCCCTGGAAACACCATATATTTT.

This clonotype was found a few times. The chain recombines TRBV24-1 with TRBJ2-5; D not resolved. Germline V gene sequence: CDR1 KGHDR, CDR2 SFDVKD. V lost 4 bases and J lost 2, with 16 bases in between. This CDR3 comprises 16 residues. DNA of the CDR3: TGTGCCACCAGTGACCCGACAACTCCCACGCAAGAGACCCAGTACTTC. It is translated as CATSDPTTPTQETQYF.

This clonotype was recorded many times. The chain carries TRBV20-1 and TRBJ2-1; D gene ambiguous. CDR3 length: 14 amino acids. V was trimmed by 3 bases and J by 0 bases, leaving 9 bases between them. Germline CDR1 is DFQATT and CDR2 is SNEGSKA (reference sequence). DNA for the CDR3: TGCAGTGCTAGCTCGGGCTTCTCCTACAATGAGCAGTTCTTC. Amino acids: CSASSGFSYNEQFF.

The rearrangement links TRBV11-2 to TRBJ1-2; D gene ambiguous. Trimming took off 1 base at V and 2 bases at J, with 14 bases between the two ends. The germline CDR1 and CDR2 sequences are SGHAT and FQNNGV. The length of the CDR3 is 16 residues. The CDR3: CASSLAARTENYGYTF. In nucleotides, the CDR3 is TGTGCCAGCAGCTTAGCAGCTCGGACGGAAAACTATGGCTACACCTTC.

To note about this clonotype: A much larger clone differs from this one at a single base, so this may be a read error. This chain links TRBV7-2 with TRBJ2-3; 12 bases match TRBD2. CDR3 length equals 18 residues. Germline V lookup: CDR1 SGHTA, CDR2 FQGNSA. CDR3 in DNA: TGTGCCAGCAGCTTAACGTCTAGCGGGGGGGCTAGCACAGATATGCAGTATTTT. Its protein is CASSLTSSGGASTDMQYF.

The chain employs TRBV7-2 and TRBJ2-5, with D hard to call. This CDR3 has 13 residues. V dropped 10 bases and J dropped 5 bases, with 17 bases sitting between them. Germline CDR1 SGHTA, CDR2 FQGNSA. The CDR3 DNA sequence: TGTGCCACCCGGCGCCTTCGGGCCGAGACCCAGTACTTC. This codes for CATRRLRAETQYF.

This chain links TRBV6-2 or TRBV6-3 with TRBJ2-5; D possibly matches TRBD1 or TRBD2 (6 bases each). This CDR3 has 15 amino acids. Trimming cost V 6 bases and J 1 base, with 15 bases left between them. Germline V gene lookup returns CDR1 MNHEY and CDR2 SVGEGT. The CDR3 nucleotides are TGTGCCAGCAGGCCTGCGGAGGGGGTCCAAGAGACCCAGTACTTC. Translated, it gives CASRPAEGVQETQYF.

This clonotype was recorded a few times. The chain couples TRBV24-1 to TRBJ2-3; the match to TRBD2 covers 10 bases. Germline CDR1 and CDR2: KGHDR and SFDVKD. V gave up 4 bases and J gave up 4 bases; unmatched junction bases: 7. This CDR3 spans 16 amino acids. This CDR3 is CATSDPGLASADTQYF. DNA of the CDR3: TGTGCCACCAGTGACCCGGGACTAGCGAGCGCAGATACGCAGTATTTT.

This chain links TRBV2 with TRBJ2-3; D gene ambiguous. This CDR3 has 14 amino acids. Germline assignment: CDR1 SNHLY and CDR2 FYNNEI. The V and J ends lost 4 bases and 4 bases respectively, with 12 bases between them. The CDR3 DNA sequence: TGTGCCAGCAGTGCGGAGCTCCGCGCAGATACGCAGTATTTT. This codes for CASSAELRADTQYF.

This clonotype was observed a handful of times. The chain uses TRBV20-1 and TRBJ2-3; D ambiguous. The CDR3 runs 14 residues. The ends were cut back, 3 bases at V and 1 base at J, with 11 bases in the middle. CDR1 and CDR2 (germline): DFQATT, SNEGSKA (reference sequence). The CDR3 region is CSARVAARTDTQYF. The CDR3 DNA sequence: TGCAGTGCTAGGGTGGCGGCACGCACAGATACGCAGTATTTT.

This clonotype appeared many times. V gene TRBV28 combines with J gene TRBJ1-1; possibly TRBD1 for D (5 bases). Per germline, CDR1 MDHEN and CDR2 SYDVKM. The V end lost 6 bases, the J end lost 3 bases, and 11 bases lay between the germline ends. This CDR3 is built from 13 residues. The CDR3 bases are TGTGCCAGCAGGGGGCAAGGGTACACTGAAGCTTTCTTT. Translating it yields CASRGQGYTEAFF. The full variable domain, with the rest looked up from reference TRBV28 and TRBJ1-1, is DVKVTQSSRYLVKRTGEKVFLECVQDMDHENMFWYRQDPGLGLRLIYFSYDVKMKEKGDIPEGYSVSREKKERFSLILESASTNQTSMYLCASRGQGYTEAFFGQGTRLTVV.

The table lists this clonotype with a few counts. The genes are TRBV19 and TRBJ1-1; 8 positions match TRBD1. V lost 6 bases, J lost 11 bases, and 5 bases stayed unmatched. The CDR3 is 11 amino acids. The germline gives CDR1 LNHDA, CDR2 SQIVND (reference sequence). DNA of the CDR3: TGTGCCAGTAGCCGACAGGGGAGGGCTTTCTTT. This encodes CASSRQGRAFF.